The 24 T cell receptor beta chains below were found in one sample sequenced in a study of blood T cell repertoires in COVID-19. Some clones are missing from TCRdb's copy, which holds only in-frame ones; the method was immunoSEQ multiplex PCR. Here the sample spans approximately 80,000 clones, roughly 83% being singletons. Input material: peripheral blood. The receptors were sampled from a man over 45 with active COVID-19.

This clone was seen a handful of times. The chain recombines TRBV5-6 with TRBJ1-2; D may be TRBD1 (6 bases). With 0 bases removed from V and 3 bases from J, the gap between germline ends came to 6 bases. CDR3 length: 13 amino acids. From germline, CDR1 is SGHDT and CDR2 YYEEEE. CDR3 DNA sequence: TGTGCCAGCAGCTTGGCAGGGGACTATGGCTACACCTTC. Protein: CASSLAGDYGYTF.

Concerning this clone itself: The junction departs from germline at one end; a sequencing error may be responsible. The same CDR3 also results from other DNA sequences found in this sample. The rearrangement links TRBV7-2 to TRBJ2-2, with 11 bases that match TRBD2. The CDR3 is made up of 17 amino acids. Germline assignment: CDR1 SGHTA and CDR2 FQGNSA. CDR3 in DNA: TGTGCCAGCAGCTATAGCGGGGGGGCCTTCGACACCGGGGAACTGTTTTTT. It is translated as CASSYSGGAFDTGELFF.

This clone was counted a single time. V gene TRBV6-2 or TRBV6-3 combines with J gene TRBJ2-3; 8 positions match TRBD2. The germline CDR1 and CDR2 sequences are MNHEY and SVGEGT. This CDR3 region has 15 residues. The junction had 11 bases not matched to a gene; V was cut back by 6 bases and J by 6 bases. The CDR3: CASSPLAGGADTQYF. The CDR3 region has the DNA TGTGCCAGCAGCCCTTTGGCGGGGGGTGCTGATACGCAGTATTTT.

The CDR3 sequence is CASSEYGRGLANTEAFF. The DNA for the CDR3 is TGTGCCAGCAGTGAATATGGTCGGGGGTTGGCGAACACTGAAGCTTTCTTT. The chain carries TRBV25-1 and TRBJ1-1, with TRBD1 as a possible D gene (5 bases). Trimming shortened V by 0 bases and J by 1 base, and 15 bases separated the two germline ends. In germline, CDR1 is MGHDK, CDR2 SYGVNS. The CDR3 has 17 amino acids.

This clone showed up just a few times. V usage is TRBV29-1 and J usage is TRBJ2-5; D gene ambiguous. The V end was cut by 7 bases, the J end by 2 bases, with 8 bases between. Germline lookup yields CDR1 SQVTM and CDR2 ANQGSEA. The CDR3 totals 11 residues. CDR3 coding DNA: TGCAGCGGTTTAGAACAAGAGACCCAGTACTTC. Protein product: CSGLEQETQYF.

The chain's CDR3 is CAWSVSRARSGNTIYF. CDR3 DNA sequence: TGTGCCTGGAGTGTTAGCAGGGCGCGCTCTGGAAACACCATATATTTT. V gene TRBV30 combines with J gene TRBJ1-3; the D gene is possibly TRBD1 (5 bases). This CDR3 is 16 amino acids long. Germline assignment: CDR1 GTSNPN and CDR2 SVGIG (reference sequence). V gave up 0 bases and J gave up 0 bases, with 12 bases separating them.

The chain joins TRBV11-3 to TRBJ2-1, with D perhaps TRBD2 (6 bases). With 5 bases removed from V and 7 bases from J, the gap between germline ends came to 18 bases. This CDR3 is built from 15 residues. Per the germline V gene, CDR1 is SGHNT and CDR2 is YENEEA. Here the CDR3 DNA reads TGTGCCAGCAGCCACGCGGCGGGGCCCTTTAATGAGCAGTTCTTC. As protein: CASSHAAGPFNEQFF.

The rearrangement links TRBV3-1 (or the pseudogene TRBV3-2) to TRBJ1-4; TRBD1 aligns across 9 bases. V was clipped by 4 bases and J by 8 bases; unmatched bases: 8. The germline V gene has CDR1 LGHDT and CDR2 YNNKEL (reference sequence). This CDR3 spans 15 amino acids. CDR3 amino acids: CASSPSDRGWEKLFF. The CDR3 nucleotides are TGTGCCAGCAGCCCCTCGGACAGGGGTTGGGAAAAACTGTTTTTT.

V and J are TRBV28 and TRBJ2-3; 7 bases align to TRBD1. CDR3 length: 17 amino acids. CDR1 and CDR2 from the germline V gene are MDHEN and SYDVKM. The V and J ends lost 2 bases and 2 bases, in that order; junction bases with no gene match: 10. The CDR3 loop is CASSLPLTGTVTDTQYF. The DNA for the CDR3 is TGTGCCAGCAGTTTACCCTTGACCGGGACAGTCACAGATACGCAGTATTTT. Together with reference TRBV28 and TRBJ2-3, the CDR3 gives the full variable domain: DVKVTQSSRYLVKRTGEKVFLECVQDMDHENMFWYRQDPGLGLRLIYFSYDVKMKEKGDIPEGYSVSREKKERFSLILESASTNQTSMYLCASSLPLTGTVTDTQYFGPGTRLTVL.

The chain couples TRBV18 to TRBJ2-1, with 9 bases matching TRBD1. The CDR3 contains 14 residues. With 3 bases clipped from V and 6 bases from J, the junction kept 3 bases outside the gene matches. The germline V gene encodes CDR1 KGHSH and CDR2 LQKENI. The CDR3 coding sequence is TGTGCCAGCTCACCCCGGGACAGGGTCAATGAGCAGTTCTTC. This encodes CASSPRDRVNEQFF.

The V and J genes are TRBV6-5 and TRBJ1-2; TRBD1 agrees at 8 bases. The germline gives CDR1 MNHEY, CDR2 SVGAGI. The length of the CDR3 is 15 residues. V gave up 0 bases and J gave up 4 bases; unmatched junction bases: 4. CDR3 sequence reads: CASSYSTGDTYGYTF. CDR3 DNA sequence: TGTGCCAGCAGTTACTCGACAGGGGATACCTATGGCTACACCTTC.

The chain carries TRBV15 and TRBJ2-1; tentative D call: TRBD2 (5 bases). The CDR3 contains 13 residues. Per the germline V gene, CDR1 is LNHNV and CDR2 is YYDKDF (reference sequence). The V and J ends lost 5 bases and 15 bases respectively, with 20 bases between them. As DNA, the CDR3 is TGTGCCACCAGCCCAGGACTGCTCCTTACCCCGTTCTTC. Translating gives CATSPGLLLTPFF.

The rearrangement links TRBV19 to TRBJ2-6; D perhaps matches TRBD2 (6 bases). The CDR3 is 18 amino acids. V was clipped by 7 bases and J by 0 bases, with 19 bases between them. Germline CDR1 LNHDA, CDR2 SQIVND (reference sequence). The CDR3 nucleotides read TGTGCCAGTATATCGGCAGGAGGGTTGGACTCTGGGGCCAACGTCCTGACTTTC. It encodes CASISAGGLDSGANVLTF.

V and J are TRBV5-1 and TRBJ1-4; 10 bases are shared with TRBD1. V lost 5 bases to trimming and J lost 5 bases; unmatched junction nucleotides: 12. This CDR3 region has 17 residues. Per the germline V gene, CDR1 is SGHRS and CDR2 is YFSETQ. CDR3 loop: CASSLTGGFGQNEKLFF. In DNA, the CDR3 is TGCGCCAGCAGTTTGACAGGGGGCTTTGGGCAGAATGAAAAACTGTTTTTT.

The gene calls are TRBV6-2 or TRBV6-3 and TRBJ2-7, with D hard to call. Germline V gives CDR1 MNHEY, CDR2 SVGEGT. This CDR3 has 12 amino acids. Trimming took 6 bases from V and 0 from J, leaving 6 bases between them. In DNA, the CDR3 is TGTGCCAGCAGCCAACACTCCTACGAGCAGTACTTC. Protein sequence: CASSQHSYEQYF.

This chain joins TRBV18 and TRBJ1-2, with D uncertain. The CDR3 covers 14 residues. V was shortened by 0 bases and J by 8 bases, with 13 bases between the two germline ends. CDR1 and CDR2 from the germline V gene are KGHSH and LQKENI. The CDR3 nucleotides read TGTGCCAGCTCACCACCGGGAGGGCCGGGGGGCTACACCTTC. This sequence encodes CASSPPGGPGGYTF.

The CDR3 nucleotides read TGCGCCAGCAGCTTCGCTAGCTTAAGAGATACGCAGTATTTT. Encoded protein: CASSFASLRDTQYF. The V and J genes are TRBV5-1 and TRBJ2-3, with D perhaps TRBD2 (5 bases). Trimming left V 2 bases short and J 5 bases short, with 12 bases between. Per germline, CDR1 SGHRS and CDR2 YFSETQ. The CDR3 spans 14 residues.

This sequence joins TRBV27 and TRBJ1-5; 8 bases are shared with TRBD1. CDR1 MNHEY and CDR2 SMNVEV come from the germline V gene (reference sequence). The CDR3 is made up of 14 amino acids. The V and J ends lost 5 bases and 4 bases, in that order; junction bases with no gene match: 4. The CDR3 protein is CASSLRDRNQPQHF. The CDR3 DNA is TGTGCCAGCAGTCTCCGGGACAGGAATCAGCCCCAGCATTTT.

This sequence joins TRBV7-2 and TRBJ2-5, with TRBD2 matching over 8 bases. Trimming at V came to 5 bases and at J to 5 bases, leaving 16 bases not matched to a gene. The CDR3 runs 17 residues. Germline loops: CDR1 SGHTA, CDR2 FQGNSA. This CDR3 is CASSPRSGRVGGETQYF. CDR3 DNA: TGTGCCAGCAGCCCACGGAGCGGGAGAGTCGGCGGGGAGACCCAGTACTTC.

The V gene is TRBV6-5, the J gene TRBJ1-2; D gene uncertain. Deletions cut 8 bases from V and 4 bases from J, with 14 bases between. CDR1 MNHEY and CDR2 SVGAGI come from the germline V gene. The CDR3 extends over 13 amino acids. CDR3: CASLTLAAYGYTF. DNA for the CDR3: TGTGCCAGCTTAACCCTGGCGGCCTATGGCTACACCTTC.

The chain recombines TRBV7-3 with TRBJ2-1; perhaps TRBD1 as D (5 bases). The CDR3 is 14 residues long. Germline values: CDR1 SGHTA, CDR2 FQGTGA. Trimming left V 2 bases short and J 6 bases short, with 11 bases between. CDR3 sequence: CASSLWQGPNEQFF. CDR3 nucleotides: TGTGCCAGCAGCTTATGGCAGGGCCCCAATGAGCAGTTCTTC.

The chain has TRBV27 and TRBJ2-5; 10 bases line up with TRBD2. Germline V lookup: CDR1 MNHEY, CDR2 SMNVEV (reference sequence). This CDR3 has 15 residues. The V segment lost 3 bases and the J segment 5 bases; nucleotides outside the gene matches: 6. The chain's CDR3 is CASSFSSGGDETQYF. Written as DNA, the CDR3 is TGTGCCAGCAGTTTTTCCAGCGGGGGGGATGAGACCCAGTACTTC.

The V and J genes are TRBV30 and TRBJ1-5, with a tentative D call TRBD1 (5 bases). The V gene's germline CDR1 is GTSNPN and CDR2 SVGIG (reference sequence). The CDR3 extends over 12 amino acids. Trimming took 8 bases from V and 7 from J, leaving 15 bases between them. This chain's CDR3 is CAIRGSHQPQHF. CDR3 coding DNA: TGTGCCATAAGGGGTTCTCACCAGCCCCAGCATTTT.

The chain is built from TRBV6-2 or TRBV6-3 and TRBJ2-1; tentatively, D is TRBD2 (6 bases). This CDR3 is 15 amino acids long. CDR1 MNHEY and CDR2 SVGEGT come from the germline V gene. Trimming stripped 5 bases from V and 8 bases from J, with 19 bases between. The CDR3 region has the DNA TGTGCCAGCAGTCTTGGGGGGACGGAGGCCGATGAGCAGTTCTTC. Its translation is CASSLGGTEADEQFF.